The following is a T cell receptor beta chain sequence with its context. Assay: immunoSEQ multiplex PCR; the TCRdb copy retains only in-frame clones and omits some. The sample records 200,000 to 300,000 clones, 70% to 80% being singletons. The source of the sample is a study of blood T cell repertoires in COVID-19. The V and J ends lost 8 bases and 11 bases respectively, with 15 bases between them. The CDR3 has 11 amino acids. The clonotype originates from a woman older than 75 with acute or convalescent COVID-19. The material sequenced was peripheral blood. V gene TRBV12-3 or TRBV12-4 combines with J gene TRBJ1-1; D is perhaps TRBD1 (5 bases). The CDR3 bases are TGTGCCAGCGGGGCCGGGACTTGGGCTTTCTTT. Protein product: CASGAGTWAFF.